This T cell receptor beta chain was sequenced during a study of blood T cell repertoires in COVID-19. The table came from immunoSEQ multiplex PCR; TCRdb's copy has only in-frame clones and leaves some out. The sample lists approximately 350,000 clones, about 90% occurring once. Germline V CDR1 and CDR2: LGHDT, YNNKEL (reference sequence). The CDR3 length is 14 residues. Trimming took 4 bases from V and 5 from J; bases not matched to a gene: 7. Source material: peripheral blood. The sequence came from a woman younger than 30 who had recovered from COVID-19. This chain uses TRBV3-1 (or the pseudogene TRBV3-2) with TRBJ1-2; TRBD1 aligns across 7 bases. The CDR3 protein is CASSRPGQFYGYTF. CDR3 sequence (DNA): TGTGCCAGCAGCCGACCGGGACAGTTTTATGGCTACACCTTC.